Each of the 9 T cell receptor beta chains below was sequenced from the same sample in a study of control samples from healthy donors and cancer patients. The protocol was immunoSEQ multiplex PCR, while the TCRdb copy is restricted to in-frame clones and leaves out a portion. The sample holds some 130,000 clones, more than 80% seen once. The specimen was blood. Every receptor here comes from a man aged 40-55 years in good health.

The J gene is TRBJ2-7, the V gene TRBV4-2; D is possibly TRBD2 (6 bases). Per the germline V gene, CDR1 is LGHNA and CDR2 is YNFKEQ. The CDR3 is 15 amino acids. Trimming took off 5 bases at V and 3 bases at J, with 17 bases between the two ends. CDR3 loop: CASSYTVRERYEQYF. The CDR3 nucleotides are TGTGCCAGCAGCTATACAGTTCGGGAGCGCTACGAGCAGTACTTC.

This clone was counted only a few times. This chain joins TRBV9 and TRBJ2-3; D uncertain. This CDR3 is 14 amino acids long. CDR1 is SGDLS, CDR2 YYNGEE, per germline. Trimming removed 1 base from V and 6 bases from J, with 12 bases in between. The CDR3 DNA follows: TGTGCCAGCAGCGTAAAGCATTCTGGGGATACGCAGTATTTT. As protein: CASSVKHSGDTQYF. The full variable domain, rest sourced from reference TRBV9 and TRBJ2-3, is DSGVTQTPKHLITATGQRVTLRCSPRSGDLSVYWYQQSLDQGLQFLIQYYNGEERAKGNILERFSAQQFPDLHSELNLSSLELGDSALYFCASSVKHSGDTQYFGPGTRLTVL.

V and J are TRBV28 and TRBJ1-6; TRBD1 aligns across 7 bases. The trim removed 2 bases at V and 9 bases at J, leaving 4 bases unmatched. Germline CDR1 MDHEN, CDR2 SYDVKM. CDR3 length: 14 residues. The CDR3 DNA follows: TGTGCCAGCAGTTTAGGACAGGCAACTTCACCCCTCCACTTT. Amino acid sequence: CASSLGQATSPLHF.

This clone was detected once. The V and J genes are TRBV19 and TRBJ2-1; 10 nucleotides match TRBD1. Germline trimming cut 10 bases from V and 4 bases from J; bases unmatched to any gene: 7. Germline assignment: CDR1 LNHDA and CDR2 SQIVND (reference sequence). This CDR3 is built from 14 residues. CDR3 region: CATRDRGFYNEQFF. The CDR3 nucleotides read TGTGCCACCCGGGACAGGGGCTTTTACAATGAGCAGTTCTTC.

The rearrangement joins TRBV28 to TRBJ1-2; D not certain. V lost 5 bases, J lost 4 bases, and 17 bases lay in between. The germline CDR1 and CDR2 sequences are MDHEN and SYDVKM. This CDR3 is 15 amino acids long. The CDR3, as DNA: TGTGCCAGCAGTCTCCCGGAAAATTTTGGCTATGGCTACACCTTC. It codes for CASSLPENFGYGYTF.

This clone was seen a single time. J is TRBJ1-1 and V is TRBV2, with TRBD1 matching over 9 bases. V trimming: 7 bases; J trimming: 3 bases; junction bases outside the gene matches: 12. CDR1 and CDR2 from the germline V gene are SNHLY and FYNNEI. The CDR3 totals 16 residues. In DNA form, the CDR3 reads TGTGCCAGCACCCAACCGGACAGGGGAGTATACACTGAAGCTTTCTTT. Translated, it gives CASTQPDRGVYTEAFF.

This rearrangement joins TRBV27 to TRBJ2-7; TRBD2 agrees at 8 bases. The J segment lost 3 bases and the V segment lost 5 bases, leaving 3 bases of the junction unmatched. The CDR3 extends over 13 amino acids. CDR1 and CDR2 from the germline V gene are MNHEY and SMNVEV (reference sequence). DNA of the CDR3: TGTGCCAGCAGTACGGGAGGGGGCTACGAGCAGTACTTC. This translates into CASSTGGGYEQYF.

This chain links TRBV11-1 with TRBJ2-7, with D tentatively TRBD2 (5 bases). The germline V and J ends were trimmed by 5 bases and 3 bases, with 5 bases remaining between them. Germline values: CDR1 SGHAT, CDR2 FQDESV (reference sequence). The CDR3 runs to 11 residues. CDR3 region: CASSRDYEQYF. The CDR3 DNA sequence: TGTGCCAGCAGCCGGGACTACGAGCAGTACTTC.

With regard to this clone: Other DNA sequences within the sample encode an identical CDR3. This chain's CDR3 is CASSLAGGSGNTIYF. The CDR3 coding sequence is TGCGCCAGCAGCTTGGCAGGGGGCTCTGGAAACACCATATATTTT. The chain carries TRBV5-1 and TRBJ1-3, with 7 bases that match TRBD1. Germline loops: CDR1 SGHRS, CDR2 YFSETQ. The CDR3 loop spans 15 amino acids. V trimming: 0 bases; J trimming: 0 bases; junction bases outside the gene matches: 0.